This T cell receptor beta chain was identified during a study of shared clonotypes between healthy human individuals. Study-wide context: Samples came from a couple of female and three male donors aged 18 to 49. Study-wide points: Having only a few donors restricted how much genetic and exposure-history diversity was captured.

Several immunoSEQ plates held equal portions of the genomic DNA taken from each subset. The data were produced by immunoSEQ multiplex PCR, yet TCRdb's version contains in-frame clones alone and is incomplete. This table has more than 450,000 clones, approximately 79% appearing once. Turning to this clone: Its specificity is not known.

The material sequenced was PBMCs. The receptor was derived from a woman aged 40 to 50 in good health. Some clones in this sample may be carry-over from other donors' samples.

This CDR3 is CASSGGTASTNEKLFF. In nucleotides, the CDR3 is TGTGCCAGCAGTGGCGGGACAGCCTCAACTAATGAAAAACTGTTTTTT. The chain is built from TRBV6-1 and TRBJ1-4; 7 nucleotides match TRBD1. V gave up 4 bases and J gave up 0 bases; unmatched junction bases: 5. The CDR3 covers 16 residues. Germline values: CDR1 MNHNS, CDR2 SASEGT.